The clone carrying this TCR beta chain appeared many times. This sample was included in a study of T-cell reconstitution after alpha-beta-depleted transplantation in children. During its preparation, the TCRbeta library received unique molecular identifiers. TCRdb passed the PCR reads through MiXCR, listing each CDR3 protein once. Of about 400,000 distinct CDR3 sequences in the sample, 13% were seen once. This CDR3 is built from 13 residues. Germline lookup yields CDR1 DFQATT and CDR2 SNEGSKA (reference sequence). Trimming shortened V by 3 bases and J by 0 bases, and 8 bases separated the two germline ends.

This TCR derives from a human donor who donated a stem cell graft to a child with Fanconi anemia. The chain uses TRBV20-1 and TRBJ2-5; tentative D call: TRBD2 (6 bases). The sequencing here drew on PBMCs, taken from the stem cell graft. CDR3 bases: TGCAGTGCTAGGGGAGGAGACCAAGAGACCCAGTACTTC. This translates into CSARGGDQETQYF.